Following are 22 T cell receptor beta chains from one sample sequenced in a study of Graves' ophthalmopathy and Graves' hyperthyroidism. CDR3 regions of TCR beta were amplified from RNA transcripts. The library came from an HTBI-primed first-round RT-PCR and a second-round multiplex PCR. TCRdb fed the multiplex PCR reads into MiXCR, producing one record per CDR3 protein. Among about 340,000 distinct CDR3 sequences listed, roughly 15% were seen once. The sequenced sample was peripheral blood. Receptor source: an adult man with Graves' ophthalmopathy.

The chain uses TRBV27 and TRBJ2-7; TRBD1 matches at 7 bases. V lost 9 bases to trimming and J lost 3 bases; unmatched junction nucleotides: 17. CDR1 is MNHEY, CDR2 SMNVEV, per germline (reference sequence). The CDR3 length is 16 residues. This chain's CDR3 is CARKIRDSRKRYEQYF. CDR3 nucleotides: TGTGCCAGGAAGATACGGGACAGTCGAAAACGCTACGAGCAGTACTTC.

The table lists this clonotype with many counts. This chain links TRBV7-9 with TRBJ2-2; no clear D. The CDR3 loop spans 11 amino acids. V lost 1 base to trimming and J lost 7 bases, with 1 base between them. Germline V gene lookup returns CDR1 SEHNR and CDR2 FQNEAQ (reference sequence). The CDR3 loop is CASSLVGELFF. The CDR3 DNA is TGTGCCAGCAGCTTAGTCGGGGAGCTGTTTTTT.

This clonotype was recorded at least ten times. This chain connects TRBV10-3 to TRBJ1-2; D gene uncertain. Germline-derived CDR1 and CDR2 are ENHRY and SYGVKD. This CDR3 contains 14 residues. Trimming shortened V by 0 bases and J by 8 bases, and 13 bases separated the two germline ends. The CDR3 protein is CAISESSGMAGYTF. Written as DNA, the CDR3 is TGTGCCATCAGTGAGTCGAGTGGGATGGCGGGCTACACCTTC.

This clonotype showed up many times. This chain connects TRBV6-1 to TRBJ2-7; TRBD2 is a possible D gene (5 bases). V was shortened by 6 bases and J by 6 bases, with 21 bases between the two germline ends. This CDR3 has 15 residues. Germline V gene lookup returns CDR1 MNHNS and CDR2 SASEGT. The DNA of the CDR3 is TGTGCCAGCAGGGGCCGACTAATGAGGGCTCTCGAGCAGTACTTC. Its translation is CASRGRLMRALEQYF.

This clonotype appeared many times. The chain has TRBV27 and TRBJ1-1; tentatively, D is TRBD1 (6 bases). V lost 5 bases and J 7 bases, leaving 8 bases between the germline ends. The germline gives CDR1 MNHEY, CDR2 SMNVEV (reference sequence). The length of the CDR3 is 11 residues. The CDR3: CASSGGGEAFF. DNA of the CDR3: TGTGCCAGCAGTGGGGGCGGTGAAGCTTTCTTT.

This clonotype was seen repeatedly, ten times or more. The chain combines TRBV4-2 with TRBJ2-4; TRBD2 might be the D (6 bases). Trimming removed 0 bases from V and 0 bases from J, with 12 bases in between. This CDR3 has 17 amino acids. CDR1 LGHNA and CDR2 YNFKEQ come from the germline V gene. The CDR3 loop is CASSQDSAGLAKNIQYF. The CDR3 nucleotides are TGTGCCAGCAGCCAAGATTCGGCGGGACTAGCCAAAAACATTCAGTACTTC.

This clonotype appeared many times. The genes are TRBV6-2 or TRBV6-3 and TRBJ2-5; D not certain. The V gene's germline CDR1 is MNHEY and CDR2 SVGEGT. Trimming cost V 0 bases and J 3 bases, with 5 bases left between them. The CDR3 runs to 13 residues. The chain's CDR3 is CASSYSTKETQYF. CDR3 DNA sequence: TGTGCCAGCAGTTACTCAACAAAAGAGACCCAGTACTTC.

This clonotype has a count of ten or more. This chain joins TRBV6-1 and TRBJ1-1; 8 nucleotides align to TRBD1. The CDR3 is 15 residues long. The germline CDR1 and CDR2 sequences are MNHNS and SASEGT. V shed 6 bases, J shed 10 bases, and the junction held 16 bases outside the gene matches. The CDR3 loop reads CASRDPGTGGRAAFF. CDR3 bases: TGTGCCAGCAGAGACCCAGGGACAGGAGGGAGGGCAGCTTTCTTT.

This clonotype was seen at least ten times. The chain uses TRBV28 and TRBJ2-2; 7 bases are a match to TRBD2. Germline CDR1 and CDR2: MDHEN and SYDVKM. The ends lost 3 bases at V and 0 bases at J; junction bases unmatched: 7. The CDR3 is 17 amino acids. CDR3 nucleotide sequence: TGTGCCAGCAGTTTCCCCGGGACTACCGCGAACACCGGGGAGCTGTTTTTT. Translation gives CASSFPGTTANTGELFF.

The chain carries TRBV7-8 and TRBJ2-7; D not certain. CDR1 is SGHVS and CDR2 is FQNEAQ in the germline V gene. This CDR3 region has 15 residues. V shed 3 bases and J shed 0 bases, with 12 bases lying between them. CDR3 protein: CASSFARLNSYEQYF. The CDR3 DNA follows: TGTGCCAGCAGCTTCGCCCGACTCAACTCCTACGAGCAGTACTTC. Using reference TRBV7-8 and TRBJ2-7 for the parts outside the CDR3, the full variable domain is GAGVSQSPRYKVAKRGQDVALRCDPISGHVSLFWYQQALGQGPEFLTYFQNEAQLDKSGLPSDRFFAERPEGSVSTLKIQRTQQEDSAVYLCASSFARLNSYEQYFGPGTRLTVT.

V usage is TRBV27 and J usage is TRBJ1-5; 7 nucleotides agree with TRBD1. J was trimmed by 6 bases and V by 5 bases; bases with no gene match: 4. The CDR3 covers 13 residues. The V gene's germline CDR1 is MNHEY and CDR2 SMNVEV (reference sequence). The CDR3: CASSVGGGQPQHF. Written as DNA, the CDR3 is TGTGCCAGCAGTGTAGGGGGCGGTCAGCCCCAGCATTTT.

This clonotype was counted ten times or more. This chain links TRBV5-1 with TRBJ1-4, with 9 nucleotides matching TRBD1. The CDR3 contains 14 residues. Germline loops: CDR1 SGHRS, CDR2 YFSETQ. J was trimmed by 8 bases and V by 5 bases; bases with no gene match: 7. Here the CDR3 DNA reads TGCGCCAGCAGTCCACAGGGGGCTGAAGAAAAACTGTTTTTT. Translated, it gives CASSPQGAEEKLFF.

This clonotype occurred once. The rearrangement joins TRBV6-5 to TRBJ2-7; 13 bases are a match to TRBD2. Looked up from germline, CDR1 is MNHEY and CDR2 is SVGAGI. The CDR3 is 15 residues long. With 4 bases clipped from V and 3 bases from J, the junction kept 3 bases outside the gene matches. The CDR3, as DNA: TGTGCCAGCAGTTCGACTAGCGGGAGGCACTACGAGCAGTACTTC. Translation: CASSSTSGRHYEQYF.

This clonotype has a count of ten or more. The DNA for the CDR3 is TGTGCCAGCACCGTTACGGGGCTTACCGGGGAGCTGTTTTTT. Protein sequence: CASTVTGLTGELFF. The chain joins TRBV27 to TRBJ2-2; D could derive from TRBD1 or TRBD2 (5 bases each). This CDR3 is built from 14 residues. Trimming removed 7 bases at V and 5 bases at J, with 14 bases between. Germline V gene sequence: CDR1 MNHEY, CDR2 SMNVEV (reference sequence).

In this sample, this clonotype turned up many times. The chain is built from TRBV4-3 and TRBJ2-4; possibly TRBD1 or TRBD2 for D (6 bases each). V shed 4 bases and J shed 9 bases, with 16 bases lying between them. Germline CDR1 is LGHNA and CDR2 is YSLEER. The CDR3 runs to 14 residues. The CDR3 protein is CASSRDQGRLIQYF. The CDR3 DNA sequence: TGCGCCAGCAGCCGAGACCAGGGGAGGCTCATTCAGTACTTC.

This clonotype has ten or more counts. The genes are TRBV12-3 or TRBV12-4 and TRBJ1-5, with a possible D match to TRBD1 (6 bases). Trimming left V 5 bases short and J 0 bases short, with 20 bases between. The length of the CDR3 is 18 residues. The CDR3 DNA reads as TGTGCCAGCAGTCCCAGTCCCGGGACATTATATAGCAATCAGCCCCAGCATTTT. It is translated as CASSPSPGTLYSNQPQHF.

This clonotype was detected ten times or more. At one end the junction does not follow the germline gene, possibly because of a read error. The rearrangement joins TRBV19 to TRBJ1-2, with TRBD1 matching 7 bases. The V gene's germline CDR1 is LNHDA and CDR2 SQIVND (reference sequence). The CDR3 covers 13 residues. This CDR3 reads CACSVQGLDGYTF. As DNA, the CDR3 is TGTGCCTGTAGTGTACAGGGGTTGGATGGCTACACCTTC.

This clonotype was recorded many times. The chain is built from TRBV20-1 and TRBJ1-2, with 10 bases fitting TRBD1. Germline loops: CDR1 DFQATT, CDR2 SNEGSKA (reference sequence). Losses at the gene ends were 3 bases for V and 4 bases for J; bases not matched to a gene: 2. This CDR3 is 13 amino acids long. In DNA form, the CDR3 reads TGCAGTGCTAGGTGGGACAGGGGCTATGGCTACACCTTC. It specifies CSARWDRGYGYTF.

This clonotype was counted only a few times. The CDR3: CASSPRLAGGRGQETQYF. The CDR3 DNA follows: TGTGCCAGCTCACCACGGCTAGCGGGAGGAAGGGGACAAGAGACCCAGTACTTC. V gene TRBV18 combines with J gene TRBJ2-5; 11 nucleotides line up with TRBD2. CDR1 is KGHSH, CDR2 LQKENI, per germline. The CDR3 loop spans 18 amino acids. The V segment lost 1 base and the J segment 2 bases; nucleotides outside the gene matches: 9.

The table lists this clonotype with many counts. The chain uses TRBV28 and TRBJ1-5; D gene uncertain. Germline V gene data show CDR1 as MDHEN and CDR2 as SYDVKM. This CDR3 region has 16 residues. V was trimmed by 2 bases and J by 3 bases, leaving 14 bases between them. The CDR3 DNA reads TGTGCCAGCAGTTTACGGACCGACAATACCAATCAGCCCCAGCATTTT. Translating it yields CASSLRTDNTNQPQHF. Together with reference TRBV28 and TRBJ1-5, the CDR3 gives the full variable domain: DVKVTQSSRYLVKRTGEKVFLECVQDMDHENMFWYRQDPGLGLRLIYFSYDVKMKEKGDIPEGYSVSREKKERFSLILESASTNQTSMYLCASSLRTDNTNQPQHFGDGTRLSIL.

V and J are TRBV29-1 and TRBJ2-7; TRBD1 might be the D (5 bases). Deletions cut 7 bases from V and 7 bases from J, with 14 bases between. CDR3 length: 11 amino acids. The germline CDR1 and CDR2 sequences are SQVTM and ANQGSEA. Written as DNA, the CDR3 is TGCAGCGCCGGCGACAGTCGTGAGCAGTACTTC. Translation: CSAGDSREQYF.

This clonotype was recorded many times. The V and J genes are TRBV7-2 and TRBJ2-7; D remains ambiguous. This CDR3 is 13 amino acids long. Germline loops: CDR1 SGHTA, CDR2 FQGNSA. The V and J ends lost 2 bases and 6 bases respectively, with 11 bases between them. CDR3 sequence reads: CASSLPSRREQYF. CDR3 coding DNA: TGTGCCAGCAGCTTACCCAGTAGGCGCGAGCAGTACTTC.